This T cell receptor (beta chain) was retrieved from a study of blood T cell repertoires in COVID-19. As for the study in general: Samples representing acute and convalescent COVID-19 were sourced from the United States, Italy and Spain.

Only in-frame clones appear in the TCRdb table, and some are missing; sequencing was by immunoSEQ multiplex PCR. The data contain about 410,000 clones, roughly 90% of them singletons. This clone was seen a handful of times. Sequences were obtained from PBMCs or T cells enriched from blood (not recorded which). This receptor was taken from a woman under 40 who had recovered from COVID-19.

The CDR3 nucleotides read TGCGCCAGCAGCCCGATGGAGGGAGGAGAGACCCAGTACTTC. It encodes CASSPMEGGETQYF. The chain is built from TRBV5-1 and TRBJ2-5, with D tentatively TRBD2 (6 bases). The germline gives CDR1 SGHRS, CDR2 YFSETQ. V lost 4 bases, J lost 4 bases, and 14 bases lay in between. This CDR3 region has 14 residues.